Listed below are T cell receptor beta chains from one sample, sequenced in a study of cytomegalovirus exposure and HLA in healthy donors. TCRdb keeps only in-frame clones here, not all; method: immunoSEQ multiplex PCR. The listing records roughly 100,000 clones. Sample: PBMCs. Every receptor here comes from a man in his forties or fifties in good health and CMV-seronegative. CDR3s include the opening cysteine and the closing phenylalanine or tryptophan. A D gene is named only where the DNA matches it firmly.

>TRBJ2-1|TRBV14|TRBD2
CASSRGLGTYNEQFF
TGTGCCAGCAGCCGCGGACTAGGAACCTACAATGAGCAGTTCTTC
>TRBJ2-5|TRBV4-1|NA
CASSPIGEGKTQYF
TGCGCCAGCAGCCCCATAGGCGAGGGAAAGACCCAGTACTTC
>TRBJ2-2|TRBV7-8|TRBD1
CASSLATGGASGELFF
TGTGCCAGCAGCTTAGCGACAGGGGGCGCGTCCGGGGAGCTGTTTTTT
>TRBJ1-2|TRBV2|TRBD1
CATSGQGTSYTF
TGTGCCACCTCGGGACAGGGGACGAGCTACACCTTC
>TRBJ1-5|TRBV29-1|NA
CSGGRAGCSNQPQHF
TGCAGCGGGGGTAGGGCGGGGTGTAGCAATCAGCCCCAGCATTTT
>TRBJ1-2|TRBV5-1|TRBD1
CASSITGTGGYGYTF
TGCGCCAGCAGCATAACCGGGACAGGAGGGTATGGCTACACCTTC
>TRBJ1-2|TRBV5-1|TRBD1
CASSETGDYGYTF
TGCGCCAGCAGCGAGACAGGGGACTATGGCTACACCTTC
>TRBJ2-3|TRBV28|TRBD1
CASSLYTGVADTQYF
TGTGCCAGCAGTTTATACACAGGGGTCGCAGATACGCAGTATTTT
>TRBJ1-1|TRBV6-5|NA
CASSRENTEAFF
TGTGCCAGCAGCCGAGAGAACACTGAAGCTTTCTTT
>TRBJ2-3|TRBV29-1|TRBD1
CSGLGQTSTDTQYF
TGCAGCGGCCTGGGACAGACTAGCACAGATACGCAGTATTTT
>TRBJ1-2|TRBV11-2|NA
CASSLDLANYGYTF
TGTGCCAGCAGCTTAGACCTCGCTAACTATGGCTACACCTTC
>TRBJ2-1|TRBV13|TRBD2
CASGQGLAGNEQFF
TGTGCCAGCGGCCAGGGACTAGCGGGCAATGAGCAGTTCTTC
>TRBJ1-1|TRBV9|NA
CASSLSGRANTEAFF
TGTGCCAGCAGCCTATCCGGGAGAGCGAACACTGAAGCTTTCTTT